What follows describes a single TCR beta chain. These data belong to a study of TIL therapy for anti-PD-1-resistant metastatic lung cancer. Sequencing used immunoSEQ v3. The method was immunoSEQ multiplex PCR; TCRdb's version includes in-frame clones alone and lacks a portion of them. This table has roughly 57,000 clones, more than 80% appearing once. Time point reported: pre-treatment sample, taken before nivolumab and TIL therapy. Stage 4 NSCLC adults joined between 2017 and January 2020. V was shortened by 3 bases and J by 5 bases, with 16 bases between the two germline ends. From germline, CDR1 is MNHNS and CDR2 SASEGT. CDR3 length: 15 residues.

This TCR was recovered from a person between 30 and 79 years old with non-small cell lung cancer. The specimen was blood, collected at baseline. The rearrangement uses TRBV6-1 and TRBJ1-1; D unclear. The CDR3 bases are TGTGCCAGCAGTGACGGTGGGCCGGGAGGAACTGAAGCTTTCTTT. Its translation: CASSDGGPGGTEAFF.